A single sample is the source of the 4 T cell receptor beta chains below, sequenced in a study of blood T cell repertoires in COVID-19. Assay used: immunoSEQ multiplex PCR; TCRdb lists only in-frame clones, some missing. The sample yields roughly 54,000 clones, over 75% seen once. The sample consisted of peripheral blood. These receptors came from a human donor in a cohort sampled during active COVID-19.

This clone appeared a few times. The rearrangement links TRBV27 to TRBJ2-1, with 9 bases aligning to TRBD1. The CDR3 has 13 amino acids. Unmatched junction bases numbered 3, after V lost 2 bases and J lost 10 bases. The germline V gene has CDR1 MNHEY and CDR2 SMNVEV (reference sequence). The CDR3 sequence: CASSLRGTGEQFF. The CDR3 DNA reads TGTGCCAGCAGTTTACGAGGGACAGGGGAGCAGTTCTTC.

The chain joins TRBV7-2 to TRBJ2-1; TRBD2 agrees at 7 bases. Trimming at V came to 0 bases and at J to 2 bases, leaving 10 bases not matched to a gene. Germline CDR1 and CDR2: SGHTA and FQGNSA. This CDR3 has 18 residues. The DNA of the CDR3 is TGTGCCAGCAGCTTAGCTAGCGGGCCCATCGCGGCCTACAATGAGCAGTTCTTC. This codes for CASSLASGPIAAYNEQFF.

The chain combines TRBV3-1 (or the pseudogene TRBV3-2) with TRBJ2-5; 7 nucleotides line up with TRBD2. V lost 5 bases to trimming and J lost 5 bases; unmatched junction nucleotides: 5. Germline CDR1 and CDR2: LGHDT and YNNKEL (reference sequence). This CDR3 is built from 13 residues. The CDR3 DNA reads TGTGCCAGCAGCTTGACTAGCCTGGAGACCCAGTACTTC. Protein: CASSLTSLETQYF.

This clone turned up a few times. The CDR3 region is CASSGGGYQPQHF. DNA for the CDR3: TGTGCCAGCAGCGGAGGGGGATATCAGCCCCAGCATTTT. V usage is TRBV9 and J usage is TRBJ1-5, with D perhaps matching TRBD1 (6 bases). The CDR3 length is 13 residues. Germline CDR1 and CDR2: SGDLS and YYNGEE. V lost 3 bases and J lost 5, with 9 bases in between.